Sequencing of this TCR beta chain was carried out in a study of T cells in Graves' hyperthyroidism and ophthalmopathy. This clonotype has only a few counts. Amplified regions were TCR beta CDR3 sequences from RNA transcripts. Researchers ran a first-round RT-PCR on the TCR CDR3 using the HTBI primer set. TCRdb reanalysed the multiplex PCR reads using MiXCR and keeps one entry per CDR3 protein. The sample lists about 290,000 distinct CDR3 sequences, roughly 13% occurring once. CDR3 length equals 15 residues. In germline, CDR1 is SGHDT, CDR2 YYEEEE. J gave up 4 bases and V 0 bases, and 1 base lay outside the gene matches.

Sequencing input: blood. This receptor was taken from a woman in her forties with Graves' hyperthyroidism. The rearrangement links TRBV5-6 to TRBJ2-5; 12 nucleotides line up with TRBD2. Here the CDR3 DNA reads TGTGCCAGCAGCTTGGAACTAGCGGGAGGAGAGACCCAGTACTTC. Translation gives CASSLELAGGETQYF.